The clone carrying this T cell receptor (beta chain) has only one observation. There are 13 residues in the CDR3. Trimming stripped 4 bases from V and 2 bases from J, with 8 bases between. Germline CDR1 and CDR2: MNHEY and SMNVEV (reference sequence). Sequenced by immunoSEQ multiplex PCR; TCRdb stores in-frame clones only, minus some. The sample contains around 71,000 clones, about nine tenths of which appear only once. This sample was taken from a study of control samples from healthy donors and cancer patients. Source material: PBMCs. The clonotype originates from a woman aged 50 to 60 with colorectal cancer. The chain employs TRBV27 and TRBJ1-2; D is possibly TRBD1 (6 bases). The CDR3 region has the DNA TGTGCCAGCAGTTCGGGACAAAACTATGGCTACACCTTC. Protein sequence: CASSSGQNYGYTF.